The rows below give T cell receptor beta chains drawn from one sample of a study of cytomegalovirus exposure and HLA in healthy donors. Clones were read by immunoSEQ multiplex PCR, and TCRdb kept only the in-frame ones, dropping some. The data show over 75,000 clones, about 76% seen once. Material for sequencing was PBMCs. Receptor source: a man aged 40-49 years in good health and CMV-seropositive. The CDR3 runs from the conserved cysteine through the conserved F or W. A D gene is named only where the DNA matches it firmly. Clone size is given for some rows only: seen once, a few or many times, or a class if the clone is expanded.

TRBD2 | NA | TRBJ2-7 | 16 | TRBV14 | TGTGCCAGCAGCCAAGGAGCGGGAGGGCCTTACTACGAGCAGTACTTC | CASSQGAGGPYYEQYF
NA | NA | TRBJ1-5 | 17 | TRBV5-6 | TGTGCCAGCAGTTCATCCATCATGGTCTACCGGGGTCAGCCCCAGCATTTT | CASSSSIMVYRGQPQHF
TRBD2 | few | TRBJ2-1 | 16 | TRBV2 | TGTGCCAGCATGGCCCTCCGGGGGGGCCTCCCCAGTGAGCAGTTCTTC | CASMALRGGLPSEQFF
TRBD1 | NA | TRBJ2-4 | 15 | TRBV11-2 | TGTGCCAGCAGCTGGGACAGCCAGGGAGAAAACATTCAGTACTTC | CASSWDSQGENIQYF
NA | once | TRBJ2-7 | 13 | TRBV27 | TGTGCCAGCAGCCTCGACCAGGTACGCGAGCAGTACTTC | CASSLDQVREQYF
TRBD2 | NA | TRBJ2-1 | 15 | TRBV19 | TGTGCCAGTAGTATGATTACTAGCGGGAGGGATGAGCAGTTCTTC | CASSMITSGRDEQFF
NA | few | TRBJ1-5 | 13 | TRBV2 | TGTGCCAGCAGCAGAAGTAGCAATCAGCCCCAGCATTTT | CASSRSSNQPQHF
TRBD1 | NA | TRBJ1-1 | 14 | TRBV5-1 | TGCGCCAGCAGCTCAGGGGGCCTGAGGACTGAAGCTTTCTTT | CASSSGGLRTEAFF
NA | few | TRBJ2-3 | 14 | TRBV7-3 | TGTGCCAGCAGCTTGATAGGAGGCACAGATACGCAGTATTTT | CASSLIGGTDTQYF
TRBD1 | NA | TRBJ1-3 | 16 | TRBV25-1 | TGTGCCAGCAGTGAGGGACAGCTTACCTCTGGAAACACCATATATTTT | CASSEGQLTSGNTIYF
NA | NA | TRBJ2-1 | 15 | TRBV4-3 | TGCGCCAGCAGCCAAGATGGAGGCGATAACAATGAGCAGTTCTTC | CASSQDGGDNNEQFF
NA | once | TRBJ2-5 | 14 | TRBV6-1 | TGTGCCAGCAGTGAGTGGAGGTCTGACGGGTCCCAGTACTTC | CASSEWRSDGSQYF
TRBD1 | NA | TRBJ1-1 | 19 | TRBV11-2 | TGTGCCAGCAGCTCTTGGCCTACACAGGGGGCGGGGGGAAACACTGAAGCTTTCTTT | CASSSWPTQGAGGNTEAFF
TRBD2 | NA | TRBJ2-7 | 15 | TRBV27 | TGTGCCAGCAGGACTCCAGCGGGAGATGGATACGAGCAGTACTTC | CASRTPAGDGYEQYF
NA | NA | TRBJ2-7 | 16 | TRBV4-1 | TGCGCCAGCAGCCGGATCCAGGAGGGGGCCTCCTACGAGCAGTACTTC | CASSRIQEGASYEQYF
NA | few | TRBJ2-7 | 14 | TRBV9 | TGTGCCAGCAGTCTCGGACAAGTCTCCTACGAGCAGTACTTC | CASSLGQVSYEQYF
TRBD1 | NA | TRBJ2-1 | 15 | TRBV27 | TGTGCCAGCAGTAGCGGACAGGGGGCTTACAATGAGCAGTTCTTC | CASSSGQGAYNEQFF
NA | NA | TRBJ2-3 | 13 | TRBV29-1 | TGCAGCTCGACAGGACGAAACACAGATACGCAGTATTTT | CSSTGRNTDTQYF
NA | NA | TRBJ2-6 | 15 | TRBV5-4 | TGTGCCAGCAGCTTGGACAGCTCTGGGGCCAACGTCCTGACTTTC | CASSLDSSGANVLTF
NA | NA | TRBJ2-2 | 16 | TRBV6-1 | TGTGCCAGCAGTGAAGTGGCGGCAGCAAACACCGGGGAGCTGTTTTTT | CASSEVAAANTGELFF
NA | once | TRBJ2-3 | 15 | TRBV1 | TGCACCAGCAGCCACGGGACTAGCGGGGGGTCAACGCAGTATTTT | CTSSHGTSGGSTQYF
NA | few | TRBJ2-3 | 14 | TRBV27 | TGTGCCAGCAGTACTTTTTCAGGTCCAGATACGCAGTATTTT | CASSTFSGPDTQYF